The 10 T cell receptor beta chains presented below share a single source sample, sequenced in a study of blood T cell repertoires in COVID-19. Using immunoSEQ multiplex PCR, the repertoire was profiled, and TCRdb retains in-frame clones only, with some absent. The sample consists of about 350,000 clones, 87% of them appearing once. Sequenced sample: PBMCs or T cells enriched from blood (not recorded which). The receptors derive from a woman aged 30 to 39 who had recovered from COVID-19.

The V and J genes are TRBV10-2 and TRBJ2-7; 8 nucleotides agree with TRBD2. The CDR3 spans 15 residues. Trimming took 8 bases from V and 2 from J; bases not matched to a gene: 11. Germline values: CDR1 WSHSY, CDR2 SAAADI. CDR3 loop: CASRGREGGTYEQYF. The CDR3 region has the DNA TGCGCCAGCCGGGGTCGGGAGGGAGGCACCTACGAGCAGTACTTC.

This chain links TRBV5-6 with TRBJ2-1; 8 nucleotides match TRBD1. Germline values: CDR1 SGHDT, CDR2 YYEEEE. There are 17 residues in the CDR3. V was pared by 1 base and J by 7 bases, with 13 bases of the junction left unmatched. The DNA for the CDR3 is TGTGCCAGCAGCTTGATATCGAGGCAGGGGGCATGGAATGAGCAGTTCTTC. The encoded protein is CASSLISRQGAWNEQFF.

The chain combines TRBV24-1 with TRBJ2-2; tentative D call: TRBD2 (5 bases). The CDR3 spans 16 residues. Trimming took off 3 bases at V and 2 bases at J, with 12 bases between the two ends. Germline CDR1 and CDR2: KGHDR and SFDVKD. CDR3 residues: CATSDQYGINTGELFF. The CDR3 DNA follows: TGTGCCACCAGTGATCAATACGGGATAAACACCGGGGAGCTGTTTTTT.

This clone was found a few times. The chain carries TRBV25-1 and TRBJ2-7; TRBD1 agrees at 8 bases. Germline V gene data show CDR1 as MGHDK and CDR2 as SYGVNS. The CDR3 is 12 amino acids. Losses at the gene ends were 3 bases for V and 9 bases for J; bases not matched to a gene: 4. The CDR3 DNA is TGTGCCAGCAGTGACAGGGGGCAAGCGCAGTACTTC. Its protein is CASSDRGQAQYF.

This chain joins TRBV27 and TRBJ2-2; 9 bases fit TRBD1. The CDR3 has 16 residues. CDR1 and CDR2 (germline): MNHEY, SMNVEV (reference sequence). V was pared by 6 bases and J by 0 bases, with 5 bases of the junction left unmatched. The CDR3 nucleotides read TGTGCCAGCAGCTCCGGGACAGGGACGAACACCGGGGAGCTGTTTTTT. It is translated as CASSSGTGTNTGELFF.

The rearrangement joins TRBV14 to TRBJ2-2; D perhaps matches TRBD2 (6 bases). Between the trimmed V and J ends, which lost 2 bases and 2 bases, there was a span of 12 bases. The CDR3 runs to 16 residues. Germline assignment: CDR1 SGHDN and CDR2 FVKESK. Written as DNA, the CDR3 is TGTGCCAGCAGCCAACCTCTAGCGACAAACACCGGGGAGCTGTTTTTT. Translation: CASSQPLATNTGELFF. Complete variable domain (other parts from reference TRBV14 and TRBJ2-2): EAGVTQFPSHSVIEKGQTVTLRCDPISGHDNLYWYRRVMGKEIKFLLHFVKESKQDESGMPNNRFLAERTGGTYSTLKVQPAELEDSGVYFCASSQPLATNTGELFFGEGSRLTVL.

This rearrangement joins TRBV2 to TRBJ1-2, with D possibly being TRBD1 (5 bases). The CDR3 is 14 amino acids. Looked up from germline, CDR1 is SNHLY and CDR2 is FYNNEI. Trimming stripped 6 bases from V and 4 bases from J, with 15 bases between. The CDR3 loop reads CASSYQQEIYGYTF. For the CDR3, the DNA is TGTGCCAGCAGCTACCAACAGGAAATCTATGGCTACACCTTC.

This sequence joins TRBV25-1 and TRBJ1-2, with a tentative D call TRBD1 (6 bases). The germline V gene has CDR1 MGHDK and CDR2 SYGVNS. Trimming stripped 6 bases from V and 2 bases from J, with 10 bases between. This CDR3 region has 13 residues. The CDR3: CASSRGQNYGYTF. The CDR3 DNA follows: TGTGCCAGCAGCAGGGGTCAGAACTATGGCTACACCTTC.

The chain combines TRBV5-1 with TRBJ2-1; 7 bases fit TRBD2. V was clipped by 1 base and J by 2 bases; unmatched bases: 15. Germline CDR1 and CDR2: SGHRS and YFSETQ. The CDR3 spans 19 residues. CDR3 DNA: TGCGCCAGCAGCTTGACAGCACTAGCGCTCAAAGACGCCTACAATGAGCAGTTCTTC. It is translated as CASSLTALALKDAYNEQFF.

V usage is TRBV28 and J usage is TRBJ1-1; D not resolved. Germline loops: CDR1 MDHEN, CDR2 SYDVKM. The CDR3 is 16 amino acids. V lost 4 bases, J lost 2 bases, and 17 bases lay in between. The CDR3 here is CASSSPVWAVNTEAFF. For the CDR3, the DNA is TGTGCCAGCAGTTCCCCAGTCTGGGCAGTTAACACTGAAGCTTTCTTT.